The 27 T cell receptor beta chains given below trace back to one sample, sequenced in a study of radiation and T cells in renal cell carcinoma. Sample time point: baseline pretreatment blood. Treatment noted: 15 Gy SBRT to primary tumor, nephrectomy 4 weeks later. Clones were sequenced by immunoSEQ multiplex PCR, and TCRdb holds only the in-frame ones, with some missing. The data hold some 110,000 clones, with about four fifths observed a single time. Material: blood, obtained from a patient whose treatment included radiotherapy and nephrectomy. Every receptor here comes from a woman aged 60-75 years with renal cell carcinoma.

The chain is built from TRBV30 and TRBJ2-7; TRBD2 might be the D (5 bases). V lost 3 bases and J 3 bases, leaving 6 bases between the germline ends. Germline CDR1 reads GTSNPN; CDR2 reads SVGIG (reference sequence). This CDR3 region has 11 residues. CDR3 nucleotides: TGTGCCTGGAGCGGGGACTACGAGCAGTACTTC. This codes for CAWSGDYEQYF.

The V call is TRBV25-1, the J call TRBJ2-7; 7 positions match TRBD1. Germline V gene data show CDR1 as MGHDK and CDR2 as SYGVNS. This CDR3 comprises 14 residues. Trimming cost V 5 bases and J 3 bases; bases outside gene matches: 7. CDR3 sequence reads: CASSSYRGGYEQYF. The CDR3 DNA follows: TGTGCCAGCAGTTCATACAGGGGCGGCTACGAGCAGTACTTC.

This clone was picked up a small number of times. The chain uses TRBV11-2 and TRBJ2-3; no definite D call. Germline CDR1 SGHAT, CDR2 FQNNGV. The CDR3 has 14 amino acids. Trimming cost V 1 base and J 4 bases, with 9 bases left between them. The CDR3 reads CASSLVVRSDTQYF. The CDR3 DNA is TGTGCCAGCAGCTTAGTTGTTCGATCAGATACGCAGTATTTT. Supplemented by reference TRBV11-2 and TRBJ2-3, the full variable domain reads EAGVAQSPRYKIIEKRQSVAFWCNPISGHATLYWYQQILGQGPKLLIQFQNNGVVDDSQLPKDRFSAERLKGVDSTLKIQPAKLEDSAVYLCASSLVVRSDTQYFGPGTRLTVL.

This sequence joins TRBV6-1 and TRBJ2-3, with 13 bases that match TRBD2. This CDR3 has 15 residues. The germline V gene encodes CDR1 MNHNS and CDR2 SASEGT. V shed 7 bases and J 6 bases; nucleotides not matched to a gene: 7. The CDR3 here is CASTGLAGERDTQYF. As DNA, the CDR3 is TGTGCCAGCACCGGACTAGCGGGAGAAAGGGATACGCAGTATTTT.

This chain connects TRBV4-2 to TRBJ1-2; no clear D. The germline CDR1 and CDR2 sequences are LGHNA and YNFKEQ. This CDR3 is built from 14 residues. V shed 0 bases and J shed 2 bases, with 7 bases lying between them. CDR3 coding DNA: TGTGCCAGCAGCCAAGATGCACAGAACTATGGCTACACCTTC. This sequence encodes CASSQDAQNYGYTF.

This clone appeared a single time. J is TRBJ1-4 and V is TRBV2; D is unclear. Trimming shortened V by 1 base and J by 5 bases, and 11 bases separated the two germline ends. There are 15 residues in the CDR3. Germline V CDR1 and CDR2: SNHLY, FYNNEI. CDR3 amino acids: CASSEVGGKNEKLFF. The DNA for the CDR3 is TGTGCCAGCAGTGAAGTTGGCGGTAAGAATGAAAAACTGTTTTTT.

The chain joins TRBV6-1 to TRBJ1-4, with a tentative D call TRBD1 (6 bases). Trimming took off 4 bases at V and 0 bases at J, with 18 bases between the two ends. This CDR3 comprises 18 residues. Germline CDR1 and CDR2: MNHNS and SASEGT. The CDR3 bases are TGTGCCAGCAGTGGTCAGGGGAACACCCCTGCAACTAATGAAAAACTGTTTTTT. As protein: CASSGQGNTPATNEKLFF.

The chain links TRBV6-5 to TRBJ2-2, with no clear D. Trimming cost V 6 bases and J 5 bases, with 10 bases left between them. This CDR3 comprises 13 residues. Germline V gives CDR1 MNHEY, CDR2 SVGAGI. CDR3 DNA sequence: TGTGCCAGCAGCCCGAGGTTGACCGGGGAGCTGTTTTTT. This translates into CASSPRLTGELFF.

The rearrangement links TRBV6-5 to TRBJ1-1; no clear D. Trimming removed 1 base at V and 0 bases at J, with 3 bases between. The germline V gene has CDR1 MNHEY and CDR2 SVGAGI. The CDR3 is 13 residues long. The CDR3 spells CASSYLMNTEAFF. DNA of the CDR3: TGTGCCAGCAGTTACTTGATGAACACTGAAGCTTTCTTT.

The rearrangement uses TRBV28 and TRBJ2-7; unclear D gene. This CDR3 spans 13 amino acids. The V and J ends lost 5 bases and 4 bases respectively, with 12 bases between them. Germline CDR1 reads MDHEN; CDR2 reads SYDVKM. CDR3 nucleotide sequence: TGTGCCAGCAGTATAACCTTAGCATACGAGCAGTACTTC. This sequence encodes CASSITLAYEQYF.

The chain has TRBV7-6 and TRBJ2-5; D is perhaps TRBD1 or TRBD2 (5 bases each). V dropped 5 bases and J dropped 3 bases, with 13 bases sitting between them. CDR3 length: 14 amino acids. CDR1 is SGHVS, CDR2 FNYEAQ, per germline. The CDR3 DNA follows: TGTGCCAGCAGCCCTGGGACGTTGGAAGAGACCCAGTACTTC. Protein product: CASSPGTLEETQYF.

The sample holds a few counts of this clone. J is TRBJ1-2 and V is TRBV4-2; 9 nucleotides match TRBD1. Germline-derived CDR1 and CDR2 are LGHNA and YNFKEQ. This CDR3 has 15 residues. The ends lost 4 bases at V and 3 bases at J; junction bases unmatched: 6. This chain's CDR3 is CASSPRTGADYGYTF. For the CDR3, the DNA is TGTGCCAGCAGCCCCCGGACAGGGGCGGACTATGGCTACACCTTC.

CDR3 DNA: TGTGCCACCAGACCCATTCTAAGGGTCGACCAGCCCCAGCATTTT. Its protein is CATRPILRVDQPQHF. V usage is TRBV28 and J usage is TRBJ1-5; no clear D. CDR1 and CDR2 from the germline V gene are MDHEN and SYDVKM. This CDR3 has 15 residues. Between the trimmed V and J ends, which lost 10 bases and 7 bases, there was a span of 23 bases.

V usage is TRBV7-9 and J usage is TRBJ1-3; D possibly corresponds to TRBD1 (6 bases). Germline CDR1 is SEHNR and CDR2 is FQNEAQ (reference sequence). The V end was cut by 5 bases, the J end by 5 bases, with 25 bases between. This CDR3 contains 18 residues. The CDR3 bases are TGTGCCAGCAGCGACCTTCCGGGGGCGGCCCAAGAGAGAAACACCATATATTTT. Its translation: CASSDLPGAAQERNTIYF.

V is TRBV19 and J is TRBJ2-2, with D unclear. The ends were cut back, 6 bases at V and 6 bases at J, with 2 bases in the middle. CDR1 and CDR2 from the germline V gene are LNHDA and SQIVND (reference sequence). CDR3 size: 10 residues. CDR3 bases: TGTGCCAGTAGGGCCGGGGAGCTGTTTTTT. Amino acid sequence: CASRAGELFF.

The J gene is TRBJ1-3, the V gene TRBV7-2; unclear D gene. CDR1 and CDR2 from the germline V gene are SGHTA and FQGNSA. The ends were cut back, 1 base at V and 4 bases at J, with 11 bases in the middle. This CDR3 region has 15 residues. The DNA for the CDR3 is TGTGCCAGCAGCTTAGGTGGCGGTATGGGAAACACCATATATTTT. This translates into CASSLGGGMGNTIYF.

The chain joins TRBV15 to TRBJ2-7; 9 bases fit TRBD1. In germline, CDR1 is LNHNV, CDR2 YYDKDF (reference sequence). V was pared by 4 bases and J by 4 bases, with 5 bases of the junction left unmatched. CDR3 length: 14 amino acids. CDR3: CATSIDRGRYEQYF. The CDR3 DNA reads TGTGCCACCAGCATAGACAGGGGGAGGTACGAGCAGTACTTC.

This chain connects TRBV7-9 to TRBJ2-7; no reliable D call. Germline CDR1 is SEHNR and CDR2 is FQNEAQ (reference sequence). Trimming shortened V by 4 bases and J by 3 bases, and 19 bases separated the two germline ends. The CDR3 totals 16 residues. In DNA, the CDR3 is TGTGCCAGCAGCTCATCGCGACACCTCCCCTACTACGAGCAGTACTTC. This gives the protein CASSSSRHLPYYEQYF.

The chain links TRBV6-1 to TRBJ1-2; D unresolved. CDR1 is MNHNS, CDR2 SASEGT, per germline. The CDR3 is 12 residues long. Deletions cut 3 bases from V and 11 bases from J, with 13 bases between. CDR3 in amino acids: CASSDTAPGYTF. CDR3 DNA: TGTGCCAGCAGTGACACAGCGCCCGGGTACACCTTC.

The chain is built from TRBV9 and TRBJ2-1, with TRBD2 matching over 10 bases. The ends lost 7 bases at V and 4 bases at J; junction bases unmatched: 8. The CDR3 length is 15 residues. Germline values: CDR1 SGDLS, CDR2 YYNGEE. The CDR3 nucleotides are TGTGCCAGCGGAGAAATAGCGGGAGGATACAATGAGCAGTTCTTC. Amino acids: CASGEIAGGYNEQFF. Full variable domain (remainder filled in from reference TRBV9 and TRBJ2-1): DSGVTQTPKHLITATGQRVTLRCSPRSGDLSVYWYQQSLDQGLQFLIQYYNGEERAKGNILERFSAQQFPDLHSELNLSSLELGDSALYFCASGEIAGGYNEQFFGPGTRLTVL.

This clone has more than one count but fewer than ten. The J gene is TRBJ2-2, the V gene TRBV7-9; D may be TRBD2 (6 bases). Trimming shortened V by 5 bases and J by 6 bases, and 16 bases separated the two germline ends. This CDR3 comprises 15 residues. Germline CDR1 SEHNR, CDR2 FQNEAQ (reference sequence). The CDR3 DNA follows: TGTGCCAGCAGCATGAAAGGAGGGGAGGCCGGGGAGCTGTTTTTT. Its protein product is CASSMKGGEAGELFF. The full variable domain, its missing parts supplied by reference TRBV7-9 and TRBJ2-2, is DTGVSQNPRHKITKRGQNVTFRCDPISEHNRLYWYRQTLGQGPEFLTYFQNEAQLEKSRLLSDRFSAERPKGSFSTLEIQRTEQGDSAMYLCASSMKGGEAGELFFGEGSRLTVL.

This clone showed up just a few times. The chain is built from TRBV2 and TRBJ1-5; D is undetermined. CDR1 is SNHLY, CDR2 FYNNEI, per germline. This CDR3 has 14 amino acids. V was pared by 7 bases and J by 0 bases, with 10 bases between. The DNA for the CDR3 is TGTGCCAGCACCGGGCCGTATAGCAATCAGCCCCAGCATTTT. Translated, it gives CASTGPYSNQPQHF.

This CDR3 is CASSLSPKGNNEQFF. In DNA, the CDR3 is TGTGCCAGCAGCTTGTCCCCGAAAGGGAACAATGAGCAGTTCTTC. The V call is TRBV5-8, the J call TRBJ2-1; D call uncertain. In germline, CDR1 is SGHTS, CDR2 YDEGEE. The CDR3 extends over 15 amino acids. V lost 1 base and J 5 bases, leaving 13 bases between the germline ends.

The chain uses TRBV6-1 and TRBJ1-2; D possibly corresponds to TRBD1 (5 bases). The V gene's germline CDR1 is MNHNS and CDR2 SASEGT. V was pared by 4 bases and J by 6 bases, with 15 bases between. The CDR3 sequence is 14 residues long. The chain's CDR3 is CASSVSQGQDGYTF. CDR3 sequence (DNA): TGTGCCAGCAGTGTGTCCCAGGGCCAGGATGGCTACACCTTC.

The genes are TRBV6-5 and TRBJ2-2; D might be TRBD1 (6 bases). Germline values: CDR1 MNHEY, CDR2 SVGAGI. V lost 5 bases and J 5 bases, leaving 15 bases between the germline ends. This CDR3 has 15 amino acids. The CDR3 DNA follows: TGTGCCAGCAGTCCCCCAGGGGTCGGGACCGGGGAGCTGTTTTTT. This codes for CASSPPGVGTGELFF.

The chain recombines TRBV12-2 with TRBJ2-5; the table calls TRBD2, which could not be checked here. TRBV12-2 is a pseudogene. The CDR3 totals 19 residues. The CDR3 sequence is CASREGGVRNTCCQETQYF. The CDR3 nucleotides read TGTGCAAGTCGCGAAGGCGGGGTGCGCAATACATGTTGCCAAGAGACCCAGTACTTC.

This clone was found once. The chain joins TRBV4-1 to TRBJ2-1, with 7 bases lining up with TRBD2. The CDR3 totals 15 residues. Trimming at V came to 0 bases and at J to 6 bases, leaving 5 bases not matched to a gene. The germline gives CDR1 MGHRA, CDR2 YSYEKL. The DNA of the CDR3 is TGCGCCAGCAGCCAAGAGGGAGTAGCGGGCAATGAGCAGTTCTTC. It is translated as CASSQEGVAGNEQFF.